This T cell receptor (beta chain) originates from a study of blood T cells in healthy people across ages. On the study more broadly: About one barcoded beta molecule per two T cells was captured by template switching.

Trimming removed 3 bases at V and 7 bases at J, with 9 bases between. This CDR3 contains 12 residues. With a J-beta primer mix and a sample-barcoded 5' primer, a second PCR ran about 6 to 11 cycles. A single record per CDR3 protein comes from TCRdb applying MiXCR to the 5' RACE reads. The repertoire holds approximately 800,000 distinct CDR3 sequences, under 40% seen once, with 10% to 15% in the top ten. Regarding the study as a whole: Across the age range, TCR beta diversity per million T cells fell in a roughly linear way.

The sample holds many counts of this clonotype. Antigen specificity is unknown. This clonotype was sampled from a man younger than 30 in good health. The chain uses TRBV12-3 or TRBV12-4 and TRBJ1-2; the D gene is possibly TRBD1 (5 bases). The sequencing sample was made of blood. CDR3 coding DNA: TGTGCCAGCAGTTTGTCAGGGTCTGGCTACACCTTC. It encodes CASSLSGSGYTF.